Each of the 27 T cell receptor beta chains below was sequenced from the same sample in a study of T cell repertoires in cytomegalovirus infection. TCRdb called the reads again in MiXCR, with one record for every CDR3 protein. The sample consists of under 600,000 distinct CDR3 sequences, 16% of them appearing once. The sample comprised CD8+ T cells from PBMCs. These receptors originate from a human donor in good health (CMV status not recorded). Some clones in this sample may be carry-over from other donors' samples.

The rearrangement links TRBV27 to TRBJ2-5; TRBD1 aligns across 7 bases. Trimming removed 5 bases from V and 6 bases from J; junction bases left unmatched: 3. The CDR3 covers 12 residues. In germline, CDR1 is MNHEY, CDR2 SMNVEV (reference sequence). As DNA, the CDR3 is TGTGCCAGCAGTATAGGGGGCAAGACCCAGTACTTC. It translates to CASSIGGKTQYF.

The V gene is TRBV6-8, the J gene TRBJ2-7; D might be TRBD2 (5 bases). The CDR3 has 14 residues. Germline V gives CDR1 MNHGY, CDR2 SAAAGT. With 5 bases removed from V and 3 bases from J, the gap between germline ends came to 14 bases. Here the CDR3 DNA reads TGTGCCAGCAGTCCCGGGGAGACAATCTACGAGCAGTACTTC. Amino acids: CASSPGETIYEQYF.

This clonotype came up a few times. The chain links TRBV5-4 to TRBJ2-7; D may be TRBD1 (6 bases). Looked up from germline, CDR1 is SGHNT and CDR2 is YYREEE (reference sequence). V lost 0 bases and J 5 bases, leaving 15 bases between the germline ends. CDR3 length: 15 residues. In DNA form, the CDR3 reads TGTGCCAGCAGCTTGGTGGGCGGTGGGGGCCACGAGCAGTACTTC. This gives the protein CASSLVGGGGHEQYF. The entire variable domain, with the rest obtained from reference TRBV5-4 and TRBJ2-7, is as follows: ETGVTQSPTHLIKTRGQQVTLRCSSQSGHNTVSWYQQALGQGPQFIFQYYREEENGRGNFPPRFSGLQFPNYSSELNVNALELDDSALYLCASSLVGGGGHEQYFGPGTRLTVT.

This clonotype was seen a handful of times. The CDR3 nucleotides are TGTGCCAGCAGCGTCACAGGGGGCAAAGGCACTGAAGCTTTCTTT. It is translated as CASSVTGGKGTEAFF. This chain uses TRBV9 with TRBJ1-1; TRBD1 matches 9 bases. J gave up 4 bases and V 2 bases, and 6 bases lay outside the gene matches. The CDR3 runs to 15 residues. The V gene's germline CDR1 is SGDLS and CDR2 YYNGEE. The variable domain in full, with the rest retrieved from reference TRBV9 and TRBJ1-1, is DSGVTQTPKHLITATGQRVTLRCSPRSGDLSVYWYQQSLDQGLQFLIQYYNGEERAKGNILERFSAQQFPDLHSELNLSSLELGDSALYFCASSVTGGKGTEAFFGQGTRLTVV.

This clonotype was recorded at least ten times. This chain joins TRBV7-8 and TRBJ1-4; TRBD1 might be the D (5 bases). Germline CDR1 reads SGHVS; CDR2 reads FQNEAQ. The ends were cut back, 3 bases at V and 8 bases at J, with 13 bases in the middle. CDR3 size: 14 residues. In DNA, the CDR3 is TGTGCCAGCAGCTTTTACAGGACGTTCGAAAAACTGTTTTTT. This sequence encodes CASSFYRTFEKLFF.

This clonotype showed up many times. The chain has TRBV12-3 or TRBV12-4 and TRBJ1-5; no definite D call. Trimming removed 4 bases from V and 5 bases from J, with 15 bases in between. The CDR3 is 15 amino acids. The CDR3 coding sequence is TGTGCCAGCAGTTCAGCGGCCCGGCCCGATCAGCCCCAGCATTTT. Residues: CASSSAARPDQPQHF.

Notes on this clonotype: This may be a read error, as it is one base from a much larger clone. Likely a read error: the CDR3 ends without its conserved phenylalanine or tryptophan. The CDR3 region is CASSLLGPYEQYL. CDR3 DNA sequence: TGTGCCAGCAGCTTACTGGGACCTTACGAGCAGTACTTA. This chain uses TRBV7-4 with TRBJ2-7, with D possibly being TRBD1 or TRBD2 (5 bases each). Looked up from germline, CDR1 is SGHVT and CDR2 is SQSDAQ. This CDR3 is built from 13 residues. V lost 2 bases, J lost 4 bases, and 9 bases lay in between.

Turning to this clonotype: A much larger clone differs by one base, so this may be a read error. The chain combines TRBV7-9 with TRBJ2-7; 8 bases line up with TRBD2. The CDR3 has 18 amino acids. The germline CDR1 and CDR2 sequences are SEHNR and FQNEAQ (reference sequence). Germline trimming cut 1 base from V and 1 base from J; bases unmatched to any gene: 12. In nucleotides, the CDR3 is TGTGCCAGCAGCTTAGGGGAACCGAGAGCGGGAGCGTCCTACGAGCAGTACTTC. Amino acid sequence: CASSLGEPRAGASYEQYF.

The V call is TRBV28, the J call TRBJ2-5; tentative D call: TRBD1 (6 bases). Trimming shortened V by 3 bases and J by 2 bases, and 16 bases separated the two germline ends. There are 16 residues in the CDR3. Germline V lookup: CDR1 MDHEN, CDR2 SYDVKM. CDR3 sequence reads: CASSFSEAGVQETQYF. The CDR3 nucleotides are TGTGCCAGCAGTTTCAGTGAGGCAGGGGTTCAAGAGACCCAGTACTTC.

There are many counts of this clonotype. The CDR3 spells CASSGENREETQYF. The CDR3 nucleotides read TGCGCCAGCAGCGGGGAAAACAGGGAAGAGACCCAGTACTTC. This chain connects TRBV5-1 to TRBJ2-5; a possible D gene is TRBD1 (6 bases). The CDR3 is 14 amino acids. Germline V CDR1 and CDR2: SGHRS, YFSETQ. Trimming removed 4 bases from V and 3 bases from J, with 13 bases in between.

This clonotype was picked up a small number of times. V gene TRBV5-4 combines with J gene TRBJ2-3; 7 nucleotides match TRBD1. This CDR3 is 15 amino acids long. V lost 2 bases to trimming and J lost 5 bases; unmatched junction nucleotides: 8. CDR1 is SGHNT, CDR2 YYREEE, per germline (reference sequence). CDR3 DNA sequence: TGTGCCAGCAGCTTAACAGGGGATTCAGTAGATACGCAGTATTTT. Translating gives CASSLTGDSVDTQYF.

This clonotype occurred a few times. V gene TRBV28 combines with J gene TRBJ1-1; 7 nucleotides align to TRBD1. Germline CDR1 reads MDHEN; CDR2 reads SYDVKM. The CDR3 loop spans 13 amino acids. The V and J ends lost 7 bases and 7 bases, in that order; junction bases with no gene match: 9. CDR3 protein: CASNLLGQHEAFF. The DNA for the CDR3 is TGTGCCAGCAACCTATTGGGACAGCATGAAGCTTTCTTT.

This clonotype has just a few counts. This chain joins TRBV5-1 and TRBJ1-5, with D perhaps matching TRBD1 (6 bases). Trimming removed 0 bases from V and 0 bases from J, with 13 bases in between. Looked up from germline, CDR1 is SGHRS and CDR2 is YFSETQ. The CDR3 consists of 17 residues. The CDR3 reads CASSLDGTSYSNQPQHF. The CDR3, as DNA: TGCGCCAGCAGCTTGGATGGGACAAGCTATAGCAATCAGCCCCAGCATTTT.

This clonotype occurred many times. This chain uses TRBV6-6 with TRBJ1-2, with D possibly TRBD1 on 5 matching bases. CDR3 length: 15 residues. The germline V gene encodes CDR1 MNHNY and CDR2 SVGAGI (reference sequence). V lost 2 bases, J lost 0 bases, and 10 bases lay in between. The CDR3 DNA follows: TGTGCCAGCAGTTACGACAGACCCACTAACTATGGCTACACCTTC. Encoded protein: CASSYDRPTNYGYTF.

Only a few counts were recorded for this clonotype. This chain joins TRBV24-1 and TRBJ2-5, with D maybe TRBD2 (6 bases). Between the trimmed V and J ends, which lost 2 bases and 3 bases, there was a span of 9 bases. The CDR3 is 14 amino acids. The V gene's germline CDR1 is KGHDR and CDR2 SFDVKD. CDR3 protein: CATSDSGRKETQYF. The DNA for the CDR3 is TGTGCCACCAGTGATTCCGGGAGAAAAGAGACCCAGTACTTC.

This chain links TRBV4-1 with TRBJ2-7; 10 bases fit TRBD1. The trim removed 0 bases at V and 4 bases at J, leaving 9 bases unmatched. The CDR3 totals 17 residues. CDR1 MGHRA and CDR2 YSYEKL come from the germline V gene. The CDR3 DNA reads TGCGCCAGCAGCCAAGATCTTGAGGGGACAGGGGTATACGAGCAGTACTTC. It yields the protein CASSQDLEGTGVYEQYF.

This clonotype has only a few counts. This sequence joins TRBV4-1 and TRBJ2-3; tentative D call: TRBD1 (5 bases). V was cut by 1 base and J by 0 bases, with 8 bases left in between. The CDR3 covers 15 residues. Per germline, CDR1 MGHRA and CDR2 YSYEKL. The CDR3 nucleotides read TGCGCCAGCAGCCAAGCCGCAGGGAGCACAGATACGCAGTATTTT. Its protein is CASSQAAGSTDTQYF.

This clonotype has ten or more counts. The chain carries TRBV7-6 and TRBJ2-1; tentatively, D is TRBD1 (7 bases). Germline loops: CDR1 SGHVS, CDR2 FNYEAQ. V shed 5 bases and J shed 1 base, with 15 bases lying between them. The CDR3 consists of 16 residues. The CDR3, as DNA: TGTGCCAGCAGCCCAAGCGCAGGGGGGTCCTACAATGAGCAGTTCTTC. This sequence encodes CASSPSAGGSYNEQFF.

V usage is TRBV27 and J usage is TRBJ1-5, with 7 bases identical to TRBD1. The trim removed 3 bases at V and 6 bases at J, leaving 5 bases unmatched. Germline values: CDR1 MNHEY, CDR2 SMNVEV (reference sequence). The CDR3 covers 14 residues. CDR3 nucleotide sequence: TGTGCCAGCAGTTTTAAGGGGGCCGGTCAGCCCCAGCATTTT. Translation: CASSFKGAGQPQHF.

The rearrangement joins TRBV5-5 to TRBJ1-1, with TRBD1 matching 7 bases. The V gene's germline CDR1 is SGHKS and CDR2 YYEKEE (reference sequence). V lost 1 base and J lost 1; bases outside the gene matches: 4. The CDR3 totals 15 residues. The CDR3 sequence: CASSLTGDTNTEAFF. The CDR3 region has the DNA TGTGCCAGCAGCTTGACAGGGGATACGAACACTGAAGCTTTCTTT.

This clonotype occurred a few times. The V call is TRBV9, the J call TRBJ1-1; a weak D match, TRBD1 (5 bases). Trimming took 1 base from V and 5 from J, leaving 12 bases between them. From germline, CDR1 is SGDLS and CDR2 YYNGEE. This CDR3 is built from 14 residues. CDR3 residues: CASSVKGVGTEAFF. The CDR3 DNA follows: TGTGCCAGCAGCGTAAAAGGGGTCGGAACTGAAGCTTTCTTT.

This clonotype has only a few counts. The V call is TRBV6-6, the J call TRBJ2-7; D is unresolved. Trimming removed 0 bases at V and 3 bases at J, with 6 bases between. This CDR3 has 13 amino acids. CDR1 and CDR2 (germline): MNHNY, SVGAGI (reference sequence). CDR3: CASSYSTGYEQYF. Here the CDR3 DNA reads TGTGCCAGCAGTTACTCGACGGGCTACGAGCAGTACTTC.

In DNA form, the CDR3 reads TGCAGTGCCCACCCGGGACAGAGTCTCAATGAGCAGTTCTTC. It translates to CSAHPGQSLNEQFF. The chain recombines TRBV20-1 with TRBJ2-1; TRBD1 matches at 7 bases. The CDR3 runs to 14 residues. Germline V gene data show CDR1 as DFQATT and CDR2 as SNEGSKA (reference sequence). The trim removed 6 bases at V and 6 bases at J, leaving 11 bases unmatched.

A few counts support this clonotype. The V and J genes are TRBV19 and TRBJ1-1; unclear D gene. CDR1 and CDR2 (germline): LNHDA, SQIVND (reference sequence). Trimming took off 11 bases at V and 2 bases at J, with 15 bases between the two ends. The CDR3 loop spans 13 amino acids. The CDR3 DNA follows: TGTGCCGGAAGGAGGGCAGACAACACTGAAGCTTTCTTT. This sequence encodes CAGRRADNTEAFF.

For this clonotype: This may stem from a read error, because a much larger clone lies one nucleotide away. This chain joins TRBV25-1 and TRBJ2-2; 9 nucleotides match TRBD2. The CDR3 runs 17 residues. With V trimmed by 5 bases and J by 11 bases, 18 bases remained unmatched. Germline CDR1 MGHDK, CDR2 SYGVNS. The CDR3 DNA is TGTGCCAGCAGTCTGTTCACTAGCGGGCGTGCGGCTTTTGAGCTGTTTTTT. It specifies CASSLFTSGRAAFELFF. The variable domain in full, with the rest retrieved from reference TRBV25-1 and TRBJ2-2, is EADIYQTPRYLVIGTGKKITLECSQTMGHDKMYWYQQDPGMELHLIHYSYGVNSTEKGDLSSESTVSRIRTEHFPLTLESARPSHTSQYLCASSLFTSGRAAFELFFGEGSRLTVL.

The table lists this clonotype with a few counts. The chain couples TRBV18 to TRBJ2-5; D call uncertain. With 1 base removed from V and 2 bases from J, the gap between germline ends came to 17 bases. Germline V gene data show CDR1 as KGHSH and CDR2 as LQKENI. The CDR3 runs 17 residues. The CDR3 bases are TGTGCCAGCTCACCACAGGACCGCTTGATATCTCAAGAGACCCAGTACTTC. The encoded protein is CASSPQDRLISQETQYF.

This clonotype was counted between two and nine times. The chain recombines TRBV27 with TRBJ2-1; D unclear. Trimming took off 2 bases at V and 5 bases at J, with 7 bases between the two ends. From germline, CDR1 is MNHEY and CDR2 SMNVEV (reference sequence). The CDR3 loop spans 13 amino acids. This CDR3 reads CASSLPRNNEQFF. CDR3 DNA: TGTGCCAGCAGTTTACCCAGAAACAATGAGCAGTTCTTC.